This T cell receptor (beta chain) comes out of a study of naive and memory T cell subsets. Study observations and caveats: Activation and differentiation may alter RNA-based TCR counts.

Germline V gene data show CDR1 as MGHRA and CDR2 as YSYEKL. This CDR3 has 12 amino acids. The V end was cut by 0 bases, the J end by 11 bases, with 10 bases between. With regard to this clonotype: Its specificity is not known.

CMV status came from CD4+ T cell IFNgamma after overnight CMV lysate stimulation of fresh PBMCs. Sequential positive selection took CD4 T cells first, then CD8 T cells. Two oligonucleotides, mixed equimolar, formed the beta constant-region primer covering TRBC1 and TRBC2. Ligated cDNA was amplified by four rounds of PCR with nested alpha and beta constant-region primers and SP2. TCRdb analysed the UMI-ligation and nested PCR reads with MiXCR anew, one entry per CDR3 protein. The sample has just over 80,000 distinct CDR3 sequences, 8% to 9.5% seen once. The chain recombines TRBV4-1 with TRBJ1-1, with no clear D. The origin of this receptor is a human donor in good health. Source material: naive CD8+ T cells from blood. The CDR3 coding sequence is TGCGCCAGCAGCCAAGATCCCCCGGCGGCTTTCTTT. Its translation is CASSQDPPAAFF.